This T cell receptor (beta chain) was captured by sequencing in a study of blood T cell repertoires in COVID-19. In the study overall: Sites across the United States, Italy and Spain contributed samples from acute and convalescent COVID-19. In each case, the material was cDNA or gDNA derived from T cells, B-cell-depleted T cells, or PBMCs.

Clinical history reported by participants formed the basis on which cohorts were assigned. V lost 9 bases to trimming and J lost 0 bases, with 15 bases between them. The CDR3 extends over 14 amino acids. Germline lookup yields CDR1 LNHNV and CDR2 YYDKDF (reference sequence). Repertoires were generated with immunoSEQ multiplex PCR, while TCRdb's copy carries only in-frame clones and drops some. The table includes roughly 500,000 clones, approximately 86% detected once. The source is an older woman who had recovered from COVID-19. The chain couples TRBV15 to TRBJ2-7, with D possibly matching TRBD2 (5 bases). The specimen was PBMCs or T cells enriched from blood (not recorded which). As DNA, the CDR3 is TGTGCCACGGCTCGCTTAGGGAGCTCCTACGAGCAGTACGTC. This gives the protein CATARLGSSYEQYV.